The rows below give T cell receptor beta chains drawn from one sample of a study of T cell responses to AZD1222 COVID-19 vaccine. The data were produced by immunoSEQ multiplex PCR, yet TCRdb's version contains in-frame clones alone and is incomplete. The repertoire holds 130,000 to 150,000 clones, with about 91% as singletons. This material consisted of peripheral blood, taken on day 0 of AZD1222 vaccination. These receptors were collected from an adult in good health. Each CDR3 is given with its conserved first and last residue. Fields, in order: J gene, clone size, D gene, V gene, CDR3 DNA, CDR3 protein. A D gene is named only where the DNA matches it firmly. Only part of the rows carry a size: once, few, many, or a class if the clone is expanded.

J gene: TRBJ1-5
clone size: -
D gene: -
V gene: TRBV7-2
CDR3 DNA: TGTGCCAGCAGCTTGATGGACGGTAATCAGCCCCAGCATTTT
CDR3 protein: CASSLMDGNQPQHF

J gene: TRBJ2-5
clone size: -
D gene: -
V gene: TRBV7-8
CDR3 DNA: TGTGCCAGCAGCTTAGTTGGGGTTCAAGAGACCCAGTACTTC
CDR3 protein: CASSLVGVQETQYF

J gene: TRBJ2-3
clone size: -
D gene: -
V gene: TRBV7-3
CDR3 DNA: TGTGCCAGCAGCTTAGGGTACTGGGGAAGCACAGATACGCAGTATTTT
CDR3 protein: CASSLGYWGSTDTQYF

J gene: TRBJ2-3
clone size: -
D gene: -
V gene: TRBV19
CDR3 DNA: TGTGCCAGTACCACTGGGGCGGCGGGGACGACAGATACGCAGTATTTT
CDR3 protein: CASTTGAAGTTDTQYF

J gene: TRBJ1-3
clone size: once
D gene: -
V gene: TRBV7-3
CDR3 DNA: TGTGCCAGCAGCGCCCCGGGACCTGGAAACACCATATATTTT
CDR3 protein: CASSAPGPGNTIYF

J gene: TRBJ1-1
clone size: -
D gene: -
V gene: TRBV10-3
CDR3 DNA: TGTGCCATCAGTGACACAGGCCTGAACACTGAAGCTTTCTTT
CDR3 protein: CAISDTGLNTEAFF

J gene: TRBJ2-7
clone size: -
D gene: -
V gene: TRBV5-4
CDR3 DNA: TGTGCCAGCAGCCTAGGGGATGGGGTATACGAGCAGTACTTC
CDR3 protein: CASSLGDGVYEQYF

J gene: TRBJ2-7
clone size: -
D gene: -
V gene: TRBV10-3
CDR3 DNA: TGTGCCATCAGTGAAGGGCAGAGTTTCTACGAGCAGTACTTC
CDR3 protein: CAISEGQSFYEQYF

J gene: TRBJ2-1
clone size: -
D gene: TRBD2
V gene: TRBV9
CDR3 DNA: TGTGCCAGCAGCGCCGTGACGGGGGGACCCTACAATGAGCAGTTCTTC
CDR3 protein: CASSAVTGGPYNEQFF

J gene: TRBJ2-5
clone size: -
D gene: -
V gene: TRBV7-7
CDR3 DNA: TGTGCTAGCAGCTTAGCCCGCGGGGGCCGCGAGACCCAGTACTTC
CDR3 protein: CASSLARGGRETQYF

J gene: TRBJ1-2
clone size: -
D gene: -
V gene: TRBV3-1/TRBV3-2
CDR3 DNA: TGTGCCAGCAGCCACAGGGGTCGTGACTATGGCTACACCTTC
CDR3 protein: CASSHRGRDYGYTF

J gene: TRBJ2-1
clone size: -
D gene: -
V gene: TRBV7-9
CDR3 DNA: TGTGCCAGCAGCTTAGAGGCAGGGATTACCTACAATGAGCAGTTCTTC
CDR3 protein: CASSLEAGITYNEQFF

J gene: TRBJ2-5
clone size: -
D gene: -
V gene: TRBV4-1
CDR3 DNA: TGCGCCAGCATGACCCAGAGTTTGCCAGAGACCCAGTACTTC
CDR3 protein: CASMTQSLPETQYF

J gene: TRBJ2-5
clone size: -
D gene: -
V gene: TRBV2
CDR3 DNA: TGTGCCAGCAGGGTGGTTCGTGCAGAGACCCAGTACTTC
CDR3 protein: CASRVVRAETQYF

J gene: TRBJ2-2
clone size: -
D gene: -
V gene: TRBV4-3
CDR3 DNA: TGCGCCAGCAGCCCGGACCCGCGGACAGTCGAGAGCGGGGAGCTGTTTTTT
CDR3 protein: CASSPDPRTVESGELFF

J gene: TRBJ1-6
clone size: -
D gene: -
V gene: TRBV5-1
CDR3 DNA: TGCGCCAGCAGCTTGGACAATAGGGAGCCCTATAATTCACCCCTCCACTTT
CDR3 protein: CASSLDNREPYNSPLHF

J gene: TRBJ2-3
clone size: -
D gene: -
V gene: TRBV3-1/TRBV3-2
CDR3 DNA: TGTGCCAGCAGCCGAAACCCGACAGATACGCAGTATTTT
CDR3 protein: CASSRNPTDTQYF

J gene: TRBJ1-4
clone size: -
D gene: TRBD1
V gene: TRBV5-6
CDR3 DNA: TGTGCCAGCAGCAAGACAGGGGATAATGAAAAACTGTTTTTT
CDR3 protein: CASSKTGDNEKLFF

J gene: TRBJ2-7
clone size: -
D gene: TRBD1
V gene: TRBV19
CDR3 DNA: TGTGCCAGTACCGGGACAGCCACCTACGAGCAGTACTTC
CDR3 protein: CASTGTATYEQYF

J gene: TRBJ2-7
clone size: -
D gene: -
V gene: TRBV7-9
CDR3 DNA: TGTGCCAGCAGCTTCGAGACTAGAGGGTTCTACGAGCAGTACTTC
CDR3 protein: CASSFETRGFYEQYF

J gene: TRBJ1-6
clone size: few
D gene: TRBD1
V gene: TRBV2
CDR3 DNA: TGTGCCAGCAGCGTACAGGGGGCGCGAAATTCACCCCTCCACTTT
CDR3 protein: CASSVQGARNSPLHF

J gene: TRBJ1-2
clone size: -
D gene: TRBD1
V gene: TRBV3-1/TRBV3-2
CDR3 DNA: TGTGCCAGCAGCCTCTACCCCGGGACAGGGGGCAACTATGGCTACACCTTC
CDR3 protein: CASSLYPGTGGNYGYTF

J gene: TRBJ2-3
clone size: -
D gene: TRBD2
V gene: TRBV6-4
CDR3 DNA: TGTGCCAGCAGTGCCGGACTAGCGGGGGGGGCAGATACGCAGTATTTT
CDR3 protein: CASSAGLAGGADTQYF

J gene: TRBJ2-5
clone size: -
D gene: TRBD2
V gene: TRBV11-2
CDR3 DNA: TGTGCCAGCAGCCCGCCTACTAGCGGGGGTACCAGAGAGACCCAGTACTTC
CDR3 protein: CASSPPTSGGTRETQYF

J gene: TRBJ2-2
clone size: once
D gene: TRBD1
V gene: TRBV28
CDR3 DNA: TGTGCCAGCAGTTTAGGGATCGGGACAGCCGGGAACACCGGGGAGCTGTTTTTT
CDR3 protein: CASSLGIGTAGNTGELFF

J gene: TRBJ2-7
clone size: -
D gene: -
V gene: TRBV7-9
CDR3 DNA: TGTGCCAGCAGCTTAGGTCCCTCAATTTACGAGCAGTACTTC
CDR3 protein: CASSLGPSIYEQYF

J gene: TRBJ2-7
clone size: -
D gene: TRBD1
V gene: TRBV7-9
CDR3 DNA: TGTGCCAGCAGCGTATCGGGACAGGGGGCTGCGAGCGAGCAGTACTTC
CDR3 protein: CASSVSGQGAASEQYF

J gene: TRBJ1-4
clone size: -
D gene: -
V gene: TRBV14
CDR3 DNA: TGTGCCAGCAGCCAAGGTTCTTTTGTTGGAGAAAAACTGTTTTTT
CDR3 protein: CASSQGSFVGEKLFF

J gene: TRBJ2-5
clone size: -
D gene: -
V gene: TRBV19
CDR3 DNA: TGTGCCAGCACGGGAGCGGACCAAGAGACCCAGTACTTC
CDR3 protein: CASTGADQETQYF

J gene: TRBJ1-4
clone size: -
D gene: TRBD1
V gene: TRBV6-5
CDR3 DNA: TGTGCCAGCAGAAAACAGGGGGCAAGAGAAAAACTGTTTTTT
CDR3 protein: CASRKQGAREKLFF

J gene: TRBJ1-1
clone size: -
D gene: -
V gene: TRBV6-5
CDR3 DNA: TGTGCCAGCAGTTACTCGATTAGCGGGAACACTGAAGCTTTCTTT
CDR3 protein: CASSYSISGNTEAFF

J gene: TRBJ2-1
clone size: -
D gene: -
V gene: TRBV10-3
CDR3 DNA: TGTGCCATCAGTGAGGGGAATTACAATGAGCAGTTCTTC
CDR3 protein: CAISEGNYNEQFF

J gene: TRBJ2-3
clone size: -
D gene: -
V gene: TRBV7-3
CDR3 DNA: TGTGCCAGCAGCGATGAGTACTTCACAGATACGCAGTATTTT
CDR3 protein: CASSDEYFTDTQYF

J gene: TRBJ2-7
clone size: -
D gene: -
V gene: TRBV6-5
CDR3 DNA: TGTGCCAGCAGTTACGACGGGGGTTCCTACGAGCAGTACTTC
CDR3 protein: CASSYDGGSYEQYF

J gene: TRBJ1-5
clone size: -
D gene: TRBD1
V gene: TRBV6-5
CDR3 DNA: TGTGCCAGCTACGACAGGGACAATCAGCCCCAGCATTTT
CDR3 protein: CASYDRDNQPQHF

J gene: TRBJ2-3
clone size: -
D gene: -
V gene: TRBV9
CDR3 DNA: TGTGCCAGCAGCGTAGTTAGGGAAGATACGCAGTATTTT
CDR3 protein: CASSVVREDTQYF

J gene: TRBJ1-2
clone size: few
D gene: TRBD1
V gene: TRBV15
CDR3 DNA: TGTGCCACCAGCACCAGGACAGGGAGCTATGGCTACACCTTC
CDR3 protein: CATSTRTGSYGYTF

J gene: TRBJ2-5
clone size: once
D gene: -
V gene: TRBV7-2
CDR3 DNA: TGTGCCAGCAGCTTCGAACGTCGGGAGACCCAGTACTTC
CDR3 protein: CASSFERRETQYF

J gene: TRBJ2-7
clone size: -
D gene: TRBD2
V gene: TRBV3-1/TRBV3-2
CDR3 DNA: TGTGCCAGCAGACTAGCGGGGGGTTACGAGCAGTACTTC
CDR3 protein: CASRLAGGYEQYF

J gene: TRBJ2-1
clone size: -
D gene: TRBD2
V gene: TRBV7-7
CDR3 DNA: TGTGCTAGCAGCCCTCTAAGCGGGGGGGCTAACAATGAGCAGTTCTTC
CDR3 protein: CASSPLSGGANNEQFF

J gene: TRBJ2-3
clone size: once
D gene: TRBD2
V gene: TRBV7-9
CDR3 DNA: TGTGCCAGCAGCTTTAGCGGGGGTAGCACAGATACGCAGTATTTT
CDR3 protein: CASSFSGGSTDTQYF

J gene: TRBJ2-3
clone size: once
D gene: -
V gene: TRBV15
CDR3 DNA: TGTGCCACCAGCAGAGGATCCTCTTCCGGCCAAGTCACAGATACGCAGTATTTT
CDR3 protein: CATSRGSSSGQVTDTQYF

J gene: TRBJ1-6
clone size: -
D gene: -
V gene: TRBV20-1
CDR3 DNA: TGCAGTGCTAGTTTCCAGGGAAGGGGACTAAATTCACCCCTCCACTTT
CDR3 protein: CSASFQGRGLNSPLHF

J gene: TRBJ2-7
clone size: once
D gene: -
V gene: TRBV6-5
CDR3 DNA: TGTGCCAGCAGTTCCGGGGCTTCCTTCAGCGAGCAGTACTTC
CDR3 protein: CASSSGASFSEQYF

J gene: TRBJ2-1
clone size: -
D gene: TRBD2
V gene: TRBV7-8
CDR3 DNA: TGTGCCAGCAGCTTAACATATTCGAGCGGGGGGGCGGTCAATGAGCAGTTCTTC
CDR3 protein: CASSLTYSSGGAVNEQFF

J gene: TRBJ1-6
clone size: -
D gene: TRBD1
V gene: TRBV2
CDR3 DNA: TGTGCCAGCAGCGCTCCCAGACAGGGGAATCCTTATTCACCCCTCCACTTT
CDR3 protein: CASSAPRQGNPYSPLHF

J gene: TRBJ2-5
clone size: -
D gene: TRBD1
V gene: TRBV7-9
CDR3 DNA: TGTGCCAGCAGCTTATCTGACAGGGGGCTTTGGGAGACCCAGTACTTC
CDR3 protein: CASSLSDRGLWETQYF

J gene: TRBJ1-2
clone size: -
D gene: -
V gene: TRBV11-3
CDR3 DNA: TGTGCCAGCGGCCAGGGTAGCGGCTACACCTTC
CDR3 protein: CASGQGSGYTF

J gene: TRBJ1-1
clone size: -
D gene: -
V gene: TRBV4-2
CDR3 DNA: TGTGCCAGCAGCCAGGCGGGGGCCGTGAACACTGAAGCTTTCTTT
CDR3 protein: CASSQAGAVNTEAFF

J gene: TRBJ1-1
clone size: -
D gene: TRBD1
V gene: TRBV5-1
CDR3 DNA: TGCGCCAGCAGCTTGGGCCTGCCGGGACAGCTACCGAACACTGAAGCTTTCTTT
CDR3 protein: CASSLGLPGQLPNTEAFF

J gene: TRBJ2-4
clone size: -
D gene: TRBD1
V gene: TRBV18
CDR3 DNA: TGTGCCAGCTCACCACGAAGGCTGACAGGGATGGACATTCAGTACTTC
CDR3 protein: CASSPRRLTGMDIQYF

J gene: TRBJ1-2
clone size: -
D gene: -
V gene: TRBV19
CDR3 DNA: TGTGCCACAGAGTATCCGGAAAGTAACTATGGCTACACCTTC
CDR3 protein: CATEYPESNYGYTF

J gene: TRBJ1-5
clone size: -
D gene: TRBD1
V gene: TRBV27
CDR3 DNA: TGTGCCAGCAGTCAAAGACAGGGGCGCGATCAGCCCCAGCATTTT
CDR3 protein: CASSQRQGRDQPQHF